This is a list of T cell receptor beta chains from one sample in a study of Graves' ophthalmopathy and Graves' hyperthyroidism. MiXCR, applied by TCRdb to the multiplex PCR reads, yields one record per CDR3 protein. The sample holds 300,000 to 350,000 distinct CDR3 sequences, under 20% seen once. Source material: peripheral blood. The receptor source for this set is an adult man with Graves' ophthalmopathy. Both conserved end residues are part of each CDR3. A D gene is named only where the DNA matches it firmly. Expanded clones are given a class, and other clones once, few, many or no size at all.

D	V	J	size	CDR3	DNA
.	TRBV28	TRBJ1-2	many	CASSSAVRYGYTF	TGTGCCAGCAGTTCCGCAGTCCGGTATGGCTACACCTTC
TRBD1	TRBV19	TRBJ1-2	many	CASSIDRGSTYGYTF	TGTGCCAGTAGTATCGACAGGGGATCGACCTATGGCTACACCTTC
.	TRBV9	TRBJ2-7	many	CASSVGDQGPPYEQYF	TGTGCCAGCAGCGTAGGGGATCAGGGGCCCCCCTACGAGCAGTACTTC
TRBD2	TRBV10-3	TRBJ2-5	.	CAISSPLSASGRAGTQYF	TGTGCCATCAGTTCACCCTTGTCGGCTAGCGGGAGGGCCGGGACCCAGTACTTC
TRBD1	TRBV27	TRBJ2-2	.	CASSALGTGHGELFF	TGTGCCAGCAGTGCCCTCGGGACAGGGCACGGGGAGCTGTTTTTT
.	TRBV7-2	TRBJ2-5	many	CASSLGDPGETQYF	TGTGCCAGCAGCTTAGGGGACCCGGGGGAGACCCAGTACTTC
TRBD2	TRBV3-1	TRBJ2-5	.	CASSQGDSGDKETQYF	TGTGCCAGCAGCCAAGGTGATAGCGGGGACAAAGAGACCCAGTACTTC
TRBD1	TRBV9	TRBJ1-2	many	CASSGQGYNGYTF	TGTGCCAGCAGCGGACAGGGTTACAATGGCTACACCTTC
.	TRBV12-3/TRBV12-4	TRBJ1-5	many	CASTTGALGIPQHF	TGTGCCAGCACCACCGGTGCCCTGGGTATTCCCCAGCATTTT
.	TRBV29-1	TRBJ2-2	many	CSVGGAGELFF	TGCAGCGTTGGGGGGGCCGGGGAGCTGTTTTTT
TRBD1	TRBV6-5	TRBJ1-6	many	CASSRPQGGNSPLHF	TGTGCCAGCAGTCGTCCGCAGGGGGGGAATTCACCCCTCCACTTT
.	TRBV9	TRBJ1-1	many	CASSVGQVMNTEAFF	TGTGCCAGCAGCGTAGGACAGGTCATGAACACTGAAGCTTTCTTT
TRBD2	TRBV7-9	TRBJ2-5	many	CASSLDPGLAGETQYF	TGTGCCAGCAGCTTGGATCCGGGACTAGCGGGAGAGACCCAGTACTTC
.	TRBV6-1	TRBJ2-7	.	CASSDGIKVSYEQYF	TGTGCCAGCAGTGATGGAATCAAAGTTTCCTACGAGCAGTACTTC
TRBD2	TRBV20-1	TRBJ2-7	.	CSVWASGSYEQYF	TGCAGTGTGTGGGCTAGCGGGAGTTACGAGCAGTACTTC
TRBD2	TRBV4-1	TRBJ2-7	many	CASSHRAGETYEQYF	TGCGCCAGCAGCCACCGAGCGGGGGAGACCTACGAGCAGTACTTC
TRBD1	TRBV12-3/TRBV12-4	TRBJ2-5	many	CASSGGTGETQYF	TGTGCCAGCAGTGGGGGGACAGGAGAGACCCAGTACTTC
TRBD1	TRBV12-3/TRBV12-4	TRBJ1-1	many	CASSARDRGTEAFF	TGTGCCAGCAGTGCGAGGGACAGGGGGACTGAAGCTTTCTTT
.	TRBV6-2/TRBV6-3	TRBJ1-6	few	CASTNGAGRYSPLHF	TGTGCCAGCACCAACGGGGCAGGCCGGTATTCACCCCTCCACTTT
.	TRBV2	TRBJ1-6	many	CASSEEQGRRSPLHF	TGTGCCAGCAGTGAGGAACAGGGCCGGCGGTCACCCCTCCACTTT
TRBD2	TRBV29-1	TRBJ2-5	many	CSVGLGGRHETQYF	TGCAGCGTTGGCTTGGGCGGGAGGCACGAGACCCAGTACTTC
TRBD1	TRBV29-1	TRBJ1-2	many	CSVQEGARGYTF	TGCAGCGTTCAAGAGGGGGCGCGTGGCTACACCTTC
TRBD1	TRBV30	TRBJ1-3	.	CAWNLGGAGNTIYF	TGTGCCTGGAACTTAGGGGGCGCTGGAAACACCATATATTTT
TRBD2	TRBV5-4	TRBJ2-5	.	CASSLVGYRRGGGETQYF	TGTGCCAGCAGCTTAGTTGGTTATAGGCGGGGGGGAGGAGAGACCCAGTACTTC
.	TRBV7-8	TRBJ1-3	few	CASSQRRNTIYF	TGTGCCAGCAGCCAAAGAAGAAACACCATATATTTT
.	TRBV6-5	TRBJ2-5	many	CASSYRRSGQETQYF	TGTGCCAGCAGTTACCGCCGGTCAGGGCAAGAGACCCAGTACTTC
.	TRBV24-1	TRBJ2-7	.	CATSDSGLAPYEQYF	TGTGCCACCAGTGATTCTGGACTGGCCCCCTACGAGCAGTACTTC